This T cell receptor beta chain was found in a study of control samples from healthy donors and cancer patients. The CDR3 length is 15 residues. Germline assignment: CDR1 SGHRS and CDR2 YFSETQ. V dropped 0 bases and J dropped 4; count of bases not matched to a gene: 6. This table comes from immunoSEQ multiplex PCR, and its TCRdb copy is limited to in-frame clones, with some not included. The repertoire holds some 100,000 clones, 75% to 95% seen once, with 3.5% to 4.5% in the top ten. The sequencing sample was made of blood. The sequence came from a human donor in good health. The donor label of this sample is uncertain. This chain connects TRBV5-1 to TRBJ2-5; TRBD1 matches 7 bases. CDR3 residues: CASSLGGQASETQYF. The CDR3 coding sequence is TGCGCCAGCAGCTTGGGCGGACAGGCTTCAGAGACCCAGTACTTC.